The entry below describes one TCR beta chain. Antigen unknown. This entry belongs to a study of a mutant IDH1 vaccine in newly diagnosed glioma. Germline V gene lookup returns CDR1 SEHNR and CDR2 FQNEAQ (reference sequence). This CDR3 is built from 14 residues. Trimming stripped 0 bases from V and 6 bases from J, with 12 bases between. Specified time point: week 35, safety follow-up. One vaccine dose held 300 ug of mutant IDH1 20-mer peptide and came with topical imiquimod. Only in-frame clones appear in the TCRdb table, and some are missing; sequencing was by immunoSEQ multiplex PCR. Seen here are about 50,000 clones, around 92% observed once, and the top ten hold less than 2.5%.

V usage is TRBV7-9 and J usage is TRBJ2-7; D might be TRBD1 (6 bases). Material: PBMCs, obtained from a glioma patient whose treatment included an IDH1 peptide vaccine. The source is a man aged 50-60 years with glioma. Written as DNA, the CDR3 is TGTGCCAGCAGCTTAGCTCATAAAGGGGGCGAGCAGTACTTC. It codes for CASSLAHKGGEQYF.